Shown below are 8 T cell receptor beta chains from a single sample sequenced in a study of blood T cells in healthy people across ages. Alongside a J-beta primer mix, a sample-barcoded 5' primer served in a second PCR lasting roughly 7 to 11 cycles. TCRdb reprocessed the 5' RACE reads via MiXCR and lists one record per CDR3 protein. The table lists just over 800,000 distinct CDR3 sequences, 60% to 80% of them singletons, with about 30% in the top ten. Sequencing was done on a sample of blood. These receptors were taken from a man aged 25-40 years in good health.

The chain has TRBV10-3 and TRBJ2-7; TRBD1 matches at 9 bases. Germline-derived CDR1 and CDR2 are ENHRY and SYGVKD. The CDR3 sequence is 16 residues long. V was pared by 0 bases and J by 6 bases, with 9 bases of the junction left unmatched. The CDR3 bases are TGTGCCATCAGTGAGTCCCCGGGACAGGGATCGATCGAGCAGTACTTC. Amino acids: CAISESPGQGSIEQYF.

V usage is TRBV9 and J usage is TRBJ2-7; 15 nucleotides match TRBD2. The CDR3 sequence is 17 residues long. Germline V gene data show CDR1 as SGDLS and CDR2 as YYNGEE. V shed 4 bases, J shed 2 bases, and the junction held 7 bases outside the gene matches. The CDR3 bases are TGTGCCAGCAGCCCCCTGAGGACTAGCGGGGGGGCCTACGAGCAGTACTTC. Translated: CASSPLRTSGGAYEQYF. The entire variable domain, with the rest obtained from reference TRBV9 and TRBJ2-7, is as follows: DSGVTQTPKHLITATGQRVTLRCSPRSGDLSVYWYQQSLDQGLQFLIQYYNGEERAKGNILERFSAQQFPDLHSELNLSSLELGDSALYFCASSPLRTSGGAYEQYFGPGTRLTVT.

This clonotype has only a few counts. The chain couples TRBV20-1 to TRBJ1-2, with unresolved D. Per germline, CDR1 DFQATT and CDR2 SNEGSKA (reference sequence). Between the trimmed V and J ends, which lost 3 bases and 6 bases, there was a span of 2 bases. The CDR3 runs to 9 residues. The CDR3 loop is CSASNGYTF. The CDR3 DNA reads TGCAGTGCTAGTAATGGCTACACCTTC.

The chain links TRBV29-1 to TRBJ2-5; D may be TRBD1 (6 bases). Deletions cut 7 bases from V and 7 bases from J, with 16 bases between. Germline CDR1 and CDR2: SQVTM and ANQGSEA. The CDR3 length is 12 residues. CDR3 protein: CSGYRERGTQYF. CDR3 sequence (DNA): TGCAGCGGGTACAGGGAGAGGGGGACCCAGTACTTC.

The rearrangement links TRBV20-1 to TRBJ2-4; unclear D gene. CDR1 and CDR2 from the germline V gene are DFQATT and SNEGSKA (reference sequence). The V gene lost 6 bases and the J gene lost 0 bases, with 12 bases spanning the gap. The CDR3 runs to 14 residues. The CDR3 sequence is CSASKGIAKNIQYF. The DNA of the CDR3 is TGCAGTGCCAGCAAAGGGATAGCCAAAAACATTCAGTACTTC.

This clonotype showed up just a few times. The chain carries TRBV7-2 and TRBJ2-5; D may match TRBD1 or TRBD2 (6 bases each). The length of the CDR3 is 17 residues. Germline V gene lookup returns CDR1 SGHTA and CDR2 FQGNSA. V was shortened by 5 bases and J by 1 base, with 20 bases between the two germline ends. Here the CDR3 DNA reads TGTGCCAGCAGCCTCCCGAGGGGGGACCCCCTCCAAGAGACCCAGTACTTC. Amino acids: CASSLPRGDPLQETQYF.

The chain links TRBV9 to TRBJ1-4; possibly TRBD1 for D (5 bases). Trimming cost V 2 bases and J 4 bases, with 12 bases left between them. The CDR3 spans 15 residues. CDR1 is SGDLS, CDR2 YYNGEE, per germline. The CDR3 loop reads CASSVSTGVNEKLFF. For the CDR3, the DNA is TGTGCCAGCAGCGTGTCCACAGGAGTTAATGAAAAACTGTTTTTT.

This clonotype was detected once. This chain links TRBV27 with TRBJ1-5; TRBD1 might be the D (5 bases). Germline V CDR1 and CDR2: MNHEY, SMNVEV (reference sequence). V shed 2 bases and J shed 0 bases, with 11 bases lying between them. The CDR3 consists of 16 residues. CDR3 bases: TGTGCCAGCAGTTTAAAGCCAGGGTATAGCAATCAGCCCCAGCATTTT. Its translation: CASSLKPGYSNQPQHF.